Presented here are 14 T cell receptor beta chains from one specimen sequenced in a study of cytomegalovirus exposure and HLA in healthy donors (TCRdb year 2017). The library was made by the immunoSEQ multiplex PCR assay. For the multiplex PCR, a mixture combining 60 forward primers for TCR Vbeta segments and 13 reverse primers for TCR Jbeta segments was used. Entries here come from immuneACCESS through TCRdb and include only in-frame sequences with V and J called. Some clones fail to appear in such tables; in the studies checked, an unresolved V gene covers under half of the shortfall, and the cause of the remainder is unknown. This sample's table contains around 52,000 clones. Roughly 25% of the sample belongs to the ten largest clones. Input material: PBMCs. These receptors were collected from a man aged 40-49 years in good health and CMV-seropositive.

The CDR3 region has the DNA TGTGCCAGCAGCCCGGACTTAAACATTCAGTACTTC. Translating gives CASSPDLNIQYF. The chain has TRBV9 and TRBJ2-4, with D possibly TRBD2 on 5 matching bases. This CDR3 region has 12 residues. Germline V gene sequence: CDR1 SGDLS, CDR2 YYNGEE. With 4 bases removed from V and 6 bases from J, the gap between germline ends came to 8 bases.

The chain couples TRBV7-8 to TRBJ2-7, with D possibly being TRBD2 (6 bases). The germline gives CDR1 SGHVS, CDR2 FQNEAQ. V lost 5 bases to trimming and J lost 7 bases, with 21 bases between them. The CDR3 has 15 amino acids. CDR3 sequence reads: CASSHTGTAPGEQYF. The DNA of the CDR3 is TGTGCCAGCAGCCACACCGGGACTGCCCCAGGGGAGCAGTACTTC.

V and J are TRBV5-1 and TRBJ2-3; D might be TRBD2 (7 bases). CDR3 length: 15 amino acids. The V and J ends lost 6 bases and 3 bases respectively, with 17 bases between them. In germline, CDR1 is SGHRS, CDR2 YFSETQ. CDR3 sequence: CASTVGRGATDTQYF. The CDR3 bases are TGCGCCAGCACCGTCGGTCGGGGGGCGACAGATACGCAGTATTTT.

The genes are TRBV9 and TRBJ1-2, with TRBD1 matching 10 bases. The CDR3 is made up of 14 amino acids. V trimming: 5 bases; J trimming: 0 bases; junction bases outside the gene matches: 1. CDR1 SGDLS and CDR2 YYNGEE come from the germline V gene. The CDR3 spells CASRGTGANYGYTF. The DNA of the CDR3 is TGTGCCAGCAGGGGGACAGGGGCTAACTATGGCTACACCTTC.

The chain links TRBV4-2 to TRBJ2-2; perhaps TRBD1 as D (6 bases). The CDR3 loop spans 15 amino acids. V was clipped by 4 bases and J by 6 bases, with 15 bases between them. CDR1 is LGHNA, CDR2 YNFKEQ, per germline. CDR3 coding DNA: TGTGCCAGCAGCCCGGGGCTAGGGGGAGCCGGGGAGCTGTTTTTT. Its translation is CASSPGLGGAGELFF.

The rearrangement uses TRBV5-1 and TRBJ2-7; 11 bases match TRBD2. The CDR3 length is 16 residues. V was pared by 0 bases and J by 1 base, with 3 bases of the junction left unmatched. The V gene's germline CDR1 is SGHRS and CDR2 YFSETQ. The CDR3 loop reads CASSLARLAGSYEQYF. The CDR3 nucleotides are TGCGCCAGCAGCTTGGCCCGACTAGCGGGGTCCTACGAGCAGTACTTC.

V gene TRBV7-3 combines with J gene TRBJ2-1; tentatively, D is TRBD2 (5 bases). In germline, CDR1 is SGHTA, CDR2 FQGTGA. This CDR3 comprises 13 residues. The V end was cut by 0 bases, the J end by 5 bases, with 5 bases between. The CDR3 DNA is TGTGCCAGCAGCTTAACGGGAGACAATGAGCAGTTCTTC. It specifies CASSLTGDNEQFF.

V gene TRBV15 combines with J gene TRBJ2-1, with unresolved D. The CDR3 has 12 residues. CDR1 is LNHNV and CDR2 is YYDKDF in the germline V gene (reference sequence). The germline V and J ends were trimmed by 3 bases and 8 bases, with 8 bases remaining between them. The CDR3 DNA sequence: TGTGCCACCAGCAGTGATCGGGATGAGCAGTTCTTC. Residues: CATSSDRDEQFF.

V usage is TRBV2 and J usage is TRBJ2-7; 8 bases fit TRBD2. J gave up 1 base and V 6 bases, and 11 bases lay outside the gene matches. Germline V gene data show CDR1 as SNHLY and CDR2 as FYNNEI. This CDR3 region has 16 residues. The CDR3 DNA reads as TGTGCCAGCAGGACCCCTCGGGAGGGGTGGTCCTACGAGCAGTACTTC. Its translation: CASRTPREGWSYEQYF.

The chain employs TRBV28 and TRBJ1-5; D might be TRBD1 (5 bases). The CDR3 is 14 residues long. V was pared by 5 bases and J by 2 bases, with 10 bases between. Germline V gives CDR1 MDHEN, CDR2 SYDVKM. The CDR3 region has the DNA TGTGCCAGCAGTGTTGGGGCTCGCAATCAGCCCCAGCATTTT. Protein product: CASSVGARNQPQHF.

V gene TRBV14 combines with J gene TRBJ2-3; tentatively, D is TRBD1 (7 bases). The CDR3 spans 16 residues. Per the germline V gene, CDR1 is SGHDN and CDR2 is FVKESK. V shed 1 base and J shed 2 bases, with 13 bases lying between them. The chain's CDR3 is CASSQVTGEDTDTQYF. The CDR3 DNA reads TGTGCCAGCAGCCAAGTTACAGGGGAGGACACAGATACGCAGTATTTT.

V gene TRBV29-1 combines with J gene TRBJ2-7; TRBD2 is a possible D gene (7 bases). V was cut by 4 bases and J by 6 bases, with 10 bases left in between. There are 11 residues in the CDR3. Germline values: CDR1 SQVTM, CDR2 ANQGSEA. CDR3 coding DNA: TGCAGCGTTGTAGGGGGGGGCGAGCAGTACTTC. Translating gives CSVVGGGEQYF.

The J gene is TRBJ2-7, the V gene TRBV11-1, with D perhaps matching TRBD1 (7 bases). Germline V gives CDR1 SGHAT, CDR2 FQDESV (reference sequence). CDR3 size: 15 residues. V lost 4 bases and J 3 bases, leaving 16 bases between the germline ends. The CDR3, as DNA: TGTGCCAGCAGCTCCAAGACAGGGACTCTCTACGAGCAGTACTTC. The encoded protein is CASSSKTGTLYEQYF.

The rearrangement joins TRBV28 to TRBJ2-2; 7 bases align to TRBD1. V gave up 6 bases and J gave up 5 bases; unmatched junction bases: 6. The germline V gene encodes CDR1 MDHEN and CDR2 SYDVKM. The CDR3 has 14 residues. The CDR3 DNA sequence: TGTGCCAGCAGGCCGGGACAGATAACCGGGGAGCTGTTTTTT. It specifies CASRPGQITGELFF.